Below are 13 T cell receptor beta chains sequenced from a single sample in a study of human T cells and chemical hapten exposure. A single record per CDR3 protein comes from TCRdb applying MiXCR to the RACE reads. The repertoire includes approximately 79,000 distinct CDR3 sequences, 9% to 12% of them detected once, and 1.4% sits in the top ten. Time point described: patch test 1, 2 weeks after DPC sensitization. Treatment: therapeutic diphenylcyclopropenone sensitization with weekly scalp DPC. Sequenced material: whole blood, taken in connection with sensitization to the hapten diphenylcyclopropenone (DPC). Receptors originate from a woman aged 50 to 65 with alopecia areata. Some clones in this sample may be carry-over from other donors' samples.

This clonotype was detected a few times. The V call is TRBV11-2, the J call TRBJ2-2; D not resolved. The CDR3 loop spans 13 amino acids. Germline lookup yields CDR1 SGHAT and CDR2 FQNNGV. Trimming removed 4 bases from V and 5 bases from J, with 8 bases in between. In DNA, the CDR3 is TGTGCCAGCAGCTCCCACTTTACCGGGGAGCTGTTTTTT. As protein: CASSSHFTGELFF. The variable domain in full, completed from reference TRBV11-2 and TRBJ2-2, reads EAGVAQSPRYKIIEKRQSVAFWCNPISGHATLYWYQQILGQGPKLLIQFQNNGVVDDSQLPKDRFSAERLKGVDSTLKIQPAKLEDSAVYLCASSSHFTGELFFGEGSRLTVL.

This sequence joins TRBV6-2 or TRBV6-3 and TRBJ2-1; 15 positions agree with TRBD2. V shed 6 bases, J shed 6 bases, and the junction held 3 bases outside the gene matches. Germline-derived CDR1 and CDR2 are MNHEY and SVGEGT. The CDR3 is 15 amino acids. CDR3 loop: CASRQGLAGGNEQFF. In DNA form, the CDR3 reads TGTGCCAGCAGACAGGGACTAGCGGGAGGCAATGAGCAGTTCTTC.

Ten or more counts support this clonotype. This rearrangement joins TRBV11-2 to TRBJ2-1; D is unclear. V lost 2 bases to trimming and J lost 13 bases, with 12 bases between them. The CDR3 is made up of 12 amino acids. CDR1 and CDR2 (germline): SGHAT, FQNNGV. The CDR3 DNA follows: TGTGCCAGCAGCTTACCGCAGATTTTCCAGTTCTTC. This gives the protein CASSLPQIFQFF.

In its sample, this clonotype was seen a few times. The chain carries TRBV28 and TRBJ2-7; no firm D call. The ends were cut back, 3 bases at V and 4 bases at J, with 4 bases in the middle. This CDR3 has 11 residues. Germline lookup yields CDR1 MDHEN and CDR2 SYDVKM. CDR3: CASSLRYEQYF. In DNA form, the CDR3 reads TGTGCCAGCAGTTTGAGGTACGAGCAGTACTTC. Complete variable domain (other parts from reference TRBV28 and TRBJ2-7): DVKVTQSSRYLVKRTGEKVFLECVQDMDHENMFWYRQDPGLGLRLIYFSYDVKMKEKGDIPEGYSVSREKKERFSLILESASTNQTSMYLCASSLRYEQYFGPGTRLTVT.

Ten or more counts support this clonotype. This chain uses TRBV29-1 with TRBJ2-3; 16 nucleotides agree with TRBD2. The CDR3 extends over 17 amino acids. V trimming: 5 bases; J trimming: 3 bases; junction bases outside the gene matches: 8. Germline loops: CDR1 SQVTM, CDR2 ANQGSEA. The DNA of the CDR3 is TGCAGCGTTTGGGGACTAGCGGGAGGGCCATTAACAGATACGCAGTATTTT. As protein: CSVWGLAGGPLTDTQYF.

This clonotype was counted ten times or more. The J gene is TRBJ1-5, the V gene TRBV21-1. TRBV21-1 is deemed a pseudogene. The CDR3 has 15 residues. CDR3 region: CASTHGEGVLGPQHF. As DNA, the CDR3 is TGTGCCAGCACCCATGGGGAAGGAGTGTTGGGGCCCCAGCATTTT.

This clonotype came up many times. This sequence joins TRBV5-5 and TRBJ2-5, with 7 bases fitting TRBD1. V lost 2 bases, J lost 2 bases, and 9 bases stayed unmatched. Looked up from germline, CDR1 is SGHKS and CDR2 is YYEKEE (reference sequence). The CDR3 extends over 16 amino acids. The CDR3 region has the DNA TGTGCCAGCAGCTTTCAACCTCGACAGGGTCAAGAGACCCAGTACTTC. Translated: CASSFQPRQGQETQYF.

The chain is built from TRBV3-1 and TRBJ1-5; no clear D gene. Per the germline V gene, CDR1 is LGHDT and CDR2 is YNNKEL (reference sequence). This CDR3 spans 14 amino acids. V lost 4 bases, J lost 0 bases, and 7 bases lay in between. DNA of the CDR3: TGTGCCAGCAGCCTCCAAAATAGCAATCAGCCCCAGCATTTT. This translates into CASSLQNSNQPQHF.

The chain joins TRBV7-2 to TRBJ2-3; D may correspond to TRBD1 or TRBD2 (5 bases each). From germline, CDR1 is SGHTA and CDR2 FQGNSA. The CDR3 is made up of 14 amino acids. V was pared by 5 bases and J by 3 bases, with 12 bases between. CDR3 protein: CASSPPGRTDTQYF. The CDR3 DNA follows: TGTGCCAGCAGCCCGCCGGGACGGACAGATACGCAGTATTTT.

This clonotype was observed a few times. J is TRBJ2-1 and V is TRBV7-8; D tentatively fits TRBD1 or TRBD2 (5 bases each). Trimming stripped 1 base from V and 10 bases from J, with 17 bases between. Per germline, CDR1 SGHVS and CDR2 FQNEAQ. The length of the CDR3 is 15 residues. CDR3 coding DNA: TGTGCCAGCAGCTTAGGGAGCGGTCCTGGGGGAGAGCAGTTCTTC. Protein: CASSLGSGPGGEQFF.

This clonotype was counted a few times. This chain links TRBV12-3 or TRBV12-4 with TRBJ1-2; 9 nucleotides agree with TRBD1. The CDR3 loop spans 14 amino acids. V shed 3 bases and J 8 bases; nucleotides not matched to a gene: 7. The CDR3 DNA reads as TGTGCCAGCAGTTTCAGTCGACAGGGGGAGGGCTACACCTTC. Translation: CASSFSRQGEGYTF.

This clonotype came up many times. CDR3 sequence (DNA): TGCAGCGTTGGGGCCTCCTGGGGCACTGAAGCTTTCTTT. This codes for CSVGASWGTEAFF. The chain carries TRBV29-1 and TRBJ1-1; no clear D. The CDR3 runs 13 residues. Germline V gene lookup returns CDR1 SQVTM and CDR2 ANQGSEA. The V and J ends lost 4 bases and 4 bases respectively, with 13 bases between them.

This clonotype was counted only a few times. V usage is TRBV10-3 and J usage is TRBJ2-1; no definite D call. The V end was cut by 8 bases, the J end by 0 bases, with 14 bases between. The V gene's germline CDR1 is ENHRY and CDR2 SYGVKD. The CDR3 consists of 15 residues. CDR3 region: CAIGPGRSSYNEQFF. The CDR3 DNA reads TGTGCCATCGGTCCAGGCCGAAGCTCCTACAATGAGCAGTTCTTC.